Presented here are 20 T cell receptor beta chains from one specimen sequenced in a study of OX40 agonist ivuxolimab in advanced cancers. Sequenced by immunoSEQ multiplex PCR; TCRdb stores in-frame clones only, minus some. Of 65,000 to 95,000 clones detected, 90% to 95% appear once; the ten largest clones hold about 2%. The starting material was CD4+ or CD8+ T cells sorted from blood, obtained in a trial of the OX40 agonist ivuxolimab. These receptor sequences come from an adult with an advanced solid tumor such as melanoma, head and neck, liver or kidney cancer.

The CDR3 spells CASSPETGGTGNTIYF. The CDR3 DNA sequence: TGTGCCAGTAGTCCCGAGACAGGGGGAACTGGAAACACCATATATTTT. This sequence joins TRBV19 and TRBJ1-3; the match to TRBD1 covers 9 bases. Germline lookup yields CDR1 LNHDA and CDR2 SQIVND (reference sequence). V dropped 5 bases and J dropped 2; count of bases not matched to a gene: 7. The CDR3 runs to 16 residues. Full variable domain (rest looked up from reference TRBV19 and TRBJ1-3): DGGITQSPKYLFRKEGQNVTLSCEQNLNHDAMYWYRQDPGQGLRLIYYSQIVNDFQKGDIAEGYSVSREKKESFPLTVTSAQKNPTAFYLCASSPETGGTGNTIYFGEGSWLTVV.

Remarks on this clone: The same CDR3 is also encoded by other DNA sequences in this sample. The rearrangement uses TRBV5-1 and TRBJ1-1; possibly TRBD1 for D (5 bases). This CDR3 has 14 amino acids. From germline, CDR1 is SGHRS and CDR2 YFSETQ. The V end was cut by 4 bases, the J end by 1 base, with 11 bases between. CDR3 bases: TGCGCCAGCAGCCTCCAAACAGGGAACACTGAAGCTTTCTTT. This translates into CASSLQTGNTEAFF.

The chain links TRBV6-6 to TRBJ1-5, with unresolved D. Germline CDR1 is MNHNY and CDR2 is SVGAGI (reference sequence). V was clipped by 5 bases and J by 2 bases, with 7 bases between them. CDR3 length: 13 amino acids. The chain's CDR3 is CASSANRNQPQHF. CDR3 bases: TGTGCCAGCAGTGCAAATCGCAATCAGCCCCAGCATTTT.

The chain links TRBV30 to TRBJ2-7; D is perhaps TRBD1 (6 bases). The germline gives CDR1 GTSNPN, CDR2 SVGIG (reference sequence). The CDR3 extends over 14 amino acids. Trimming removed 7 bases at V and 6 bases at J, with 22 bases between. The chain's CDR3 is CAYQAGTPLVEQYF. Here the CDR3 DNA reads TGTGCCTACCAAGCCGGGACACCCCTTGTCGAGCAGTACTTC.

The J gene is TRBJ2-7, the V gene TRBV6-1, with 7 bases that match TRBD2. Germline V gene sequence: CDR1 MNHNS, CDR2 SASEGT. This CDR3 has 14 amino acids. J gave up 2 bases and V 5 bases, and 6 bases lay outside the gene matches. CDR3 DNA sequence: TGTGCCAGCAGTCCTGCCCGGGGGGCCTACGAGCAGTACTTC. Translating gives CASSPARGAYEQYF.

For the CDR3, the DNA is TGCGCCAGCAGCACGGGGGTCTACTACGAGCAGTACTTC. This encodes CASSTGVYYEQYF. The rearrangement uses TRBV5-1 and TRBJ2-7, with D maybe TRBD2 (6 bases). V lost 4 bases, J lost 3 bases, and 11 bases lay in between. The CDR3 length is 13 residues. Germline V gene data show CDR1 as SGHRS and CDR2 as YFSETQ.

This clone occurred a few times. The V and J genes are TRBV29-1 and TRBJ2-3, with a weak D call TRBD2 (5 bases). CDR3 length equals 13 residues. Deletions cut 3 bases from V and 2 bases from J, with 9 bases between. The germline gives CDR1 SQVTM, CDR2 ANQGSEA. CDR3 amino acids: CSVDRGATDTQYF. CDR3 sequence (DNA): TGCAGCGTTGACCGGGGAGCCACAGATACGCAGTATTTT.

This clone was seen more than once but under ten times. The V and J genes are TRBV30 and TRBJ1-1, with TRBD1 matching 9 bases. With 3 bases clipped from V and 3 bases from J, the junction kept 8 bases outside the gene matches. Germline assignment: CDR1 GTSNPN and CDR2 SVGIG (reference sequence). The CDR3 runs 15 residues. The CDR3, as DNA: TGTGCCTGGAGAAAAGTTGGACAGGGGCACACTGAAGCTTTCTTT. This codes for CAWRKVGQGHTEAFF.

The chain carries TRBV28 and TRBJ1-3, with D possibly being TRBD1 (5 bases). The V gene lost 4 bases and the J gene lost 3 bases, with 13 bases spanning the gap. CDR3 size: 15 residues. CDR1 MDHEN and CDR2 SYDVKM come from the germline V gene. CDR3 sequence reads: CASSSNVGVGNTIYF. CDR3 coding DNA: TGTGCCAGCAGTTCCAACGTGGGGGTTGGAAACACCATATATTTT.

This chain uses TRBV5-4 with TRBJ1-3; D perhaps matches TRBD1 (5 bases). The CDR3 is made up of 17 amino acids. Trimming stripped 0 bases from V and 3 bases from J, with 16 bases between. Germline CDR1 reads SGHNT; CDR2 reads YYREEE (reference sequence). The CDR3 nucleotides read TGTGCCAGCAGCTTGGCCATGGCGGGGGTACGTGGAAACACCATATATTTT. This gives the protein CASSLAMAGVRGNTIYF.

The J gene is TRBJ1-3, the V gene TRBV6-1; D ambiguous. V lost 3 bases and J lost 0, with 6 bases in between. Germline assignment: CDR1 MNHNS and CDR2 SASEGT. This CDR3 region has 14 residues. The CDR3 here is CASSDRFSGNTIYF. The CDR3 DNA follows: TGTGCCAGCAGTGACAGATTCTCTGGAAACACCATATATTTT.

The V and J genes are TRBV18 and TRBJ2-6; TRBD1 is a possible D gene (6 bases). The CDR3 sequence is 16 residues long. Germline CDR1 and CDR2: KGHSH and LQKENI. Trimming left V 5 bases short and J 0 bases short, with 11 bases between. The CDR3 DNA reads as TGTGCCAGCTCAGGACAGAGTTTCTCTGGGGCCAACGTCCTGACTTTC. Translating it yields CASSGQSFSGANVLTF.

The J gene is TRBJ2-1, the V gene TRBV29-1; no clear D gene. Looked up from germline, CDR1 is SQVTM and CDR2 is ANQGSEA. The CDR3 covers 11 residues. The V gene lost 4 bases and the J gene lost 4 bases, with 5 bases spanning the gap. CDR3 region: CSVVRYNEQFF. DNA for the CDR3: TGCAGCGTTGTAAGGTACAATGAGCAGTTCTTC.

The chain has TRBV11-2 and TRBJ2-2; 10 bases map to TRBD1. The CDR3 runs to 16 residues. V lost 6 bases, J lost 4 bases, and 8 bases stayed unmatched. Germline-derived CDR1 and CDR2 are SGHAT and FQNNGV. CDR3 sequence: CASRTPGQGPTGELFF. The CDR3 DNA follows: TGTGCCAGCAGGACTCCGGGACAGGGGCCCACCGGGGAGCTGTTTTTT.

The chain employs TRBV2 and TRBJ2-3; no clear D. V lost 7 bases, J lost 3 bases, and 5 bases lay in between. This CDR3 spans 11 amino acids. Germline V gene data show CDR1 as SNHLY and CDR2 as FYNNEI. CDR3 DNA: TGTGCCAGCATCCGGACAGATACGCAGTATTTT. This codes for CASIRTDTQYF.

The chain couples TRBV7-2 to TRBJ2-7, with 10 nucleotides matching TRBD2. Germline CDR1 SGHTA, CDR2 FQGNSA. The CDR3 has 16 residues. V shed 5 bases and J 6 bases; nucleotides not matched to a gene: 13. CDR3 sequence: CASSPVLAGGSGEQYF. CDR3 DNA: TGTGCCAGCAGCCCCGTTTTAGCGGGAGGTTCAGGCGAGCAGTACTTC.

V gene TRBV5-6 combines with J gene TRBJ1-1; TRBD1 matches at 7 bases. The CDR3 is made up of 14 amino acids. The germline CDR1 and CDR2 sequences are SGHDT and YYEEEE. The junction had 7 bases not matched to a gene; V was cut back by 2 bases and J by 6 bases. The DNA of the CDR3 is TGTGCCAGCAGCTTTAACAGGGGAAGGGCTGAAGCTTTCTTT. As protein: CASSFNRGRAEAFF. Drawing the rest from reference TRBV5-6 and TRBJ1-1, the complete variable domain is DAGVTQSPTHLIKTRGQQVTLRCSPKSGHDTVSWYQQALGQGPQFIFQYYEEEERQRGNFPDRFSGHQFPNYSSELNVNALLLGDSALYLCASSFNRGRAEAFFGQGTRLTVV.

CDR3 loop: CASDNSGRDTDTQYF. In nucleotides, the CDR3 is TGTGCCAGCGACAATAGCGGGAGGGACACAGATACGCAGTATTTT. The V call is TRBV6-1, the J call TRBJ2-3; 11 bases are a match to TRBD2. This CDR3 is 15 amino acids long. CDR1 is MNHNS and CDR2 is SASEGT in the germline V gene. V was clipped by 8 bases and J by 2 bases; unmatched bases: 6.

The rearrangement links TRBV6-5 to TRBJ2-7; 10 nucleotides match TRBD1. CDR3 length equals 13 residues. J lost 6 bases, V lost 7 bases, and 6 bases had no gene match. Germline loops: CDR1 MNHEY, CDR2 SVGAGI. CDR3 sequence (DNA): TGTGCCAGCAACAGGGACAGGGGCCTCGAGCAGTACTTC. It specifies CASNRDRGLEQYF.

CDR3 residues: CASRTQRTGAERNTEAFF. CDR3 nucleotides: TGTGCCAGTAGGACCCAAAGGACAGGGGCGGAACGGAACACTGAAGCTTTCTTT. J is TRBJ1-1 and V is TRBV19, with 9 nucleotides matching TRBD1. The CDR3 is 18 residues long. Germline values: CDR1 LNHDA, CDR2 SQIVND (reference sequence). After removal of 6 bases from V and 1 base from J, the junction contained 15 bases not matched to a gene.